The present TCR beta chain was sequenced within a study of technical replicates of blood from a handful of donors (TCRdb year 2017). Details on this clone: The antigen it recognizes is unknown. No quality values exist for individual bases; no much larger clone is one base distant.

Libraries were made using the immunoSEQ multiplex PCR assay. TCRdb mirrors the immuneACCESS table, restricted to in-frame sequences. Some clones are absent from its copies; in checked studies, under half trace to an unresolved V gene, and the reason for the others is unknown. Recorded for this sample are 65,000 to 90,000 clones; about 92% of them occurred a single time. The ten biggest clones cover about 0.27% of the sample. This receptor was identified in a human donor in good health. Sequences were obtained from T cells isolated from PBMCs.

The DNA sequence reads TGTGCCAGCAGTTACTCCCCAGGGGGCCCTAATGAAAAACTGTTTTTT. Protein translation: CASSYSPGGPNEKLFF. The chain is made from TRBV6-5 and TRBJ1-4, with 8 junctional bases fitting TRBD1. Unmatched junction bases come to 3, with V trimmed by 0 bases and J by 3 bases. CDR1 MNHEY and CDR2 SVGAGI are derived from the germline V gene. The CDR3 covers 16 residues, taking in both the cysteine and the phenylalanine. This entry keeps only the CDR3 DNA: 48 bases, framed from base 1.